This T cell receptor beta chain comes out of a study of monozygotic twins with inflammatory bowel disease. Germline lookup yields CDR1 SGHDT and CDR2 YYEEEE. The CDR3 loop spans 12 amino acids. After re-calling the 5' RACE reads, TCRdb lists one entry per CDR3 protein, DNA absent. The sample table sets out 200,000 to 250,000 distinct CDR3 sequences. The sample was blood. The clonotype comes from a human donor with ulcerative colitis or Crohn's disease, or a healthy co-twin of an affected twin (not recorded which). The chain recombines TRBV5-6 with TRBJ2-7; TCRdb gives TRBD1 as the D gene, but with no DNA this cannot be confirmed. CDR3 in amino acids: CASSLLPGEQYF.